A single sample gave rise to the 25 T cell receptor beta chains below, sequenced in a study of T cell changes during pregnancy in multiple sclerosis. The assay was immunoSEQ multiplex PCR, and TCRdb's table has in-frame clones only and misses some. The sample has 65,000 to 75,000 clones, roughly 92% seen once. The specimen comprised CD8+ T cells from peripheral blood mononuclear cells, sampled in the third trimester of pregnancy. The source of these receptors is a female donor in good health, enrolled as a control in a pregnancy study.

The V and J genes are TRBV27 and TRBJ1-3; 7 bases map to TRBD1. The CDR3 spans 16 residues. With 5 bases clipped from V and 0 bases from J, the junction kept 7 bases outside the gene matches. The V gene's germline CDR1 is MNHEY and CDR2 SMNVEV (reference sequence). The chain's CDR3 is CASSPGQIYSGNTIYF. The CDR3 bases are TGTGCCAGCAGTCCGGGACAGATCTACTCTGGAAACACCATATATTTT.

The V and J genes are TRBV6-5 and TRBJ1-1; D uncertain. Per germline, CDR1 MNHEY and CDR2 SVGAGI. CDR3 length: 13 amino acids. Trimming removed 2 bases from V and 4 bases from J, with 8 bases in between. The CDR3 sequence: CASSYEGRTEAFF. The CDR3 bases are TGTGCCAGCAGTTACGAGGGTCGCACTGAAGCTTTCTTT.

The genes are TRBV19 and TRBJ2-7, with unresolved D. Germline CDR1 reads LNHDA; CDR2 reads SQIVND (reference sequence). This CDR3 spans 13 amino acids. V lost 1 base and J 1 base, leaving 5 bases between the germline ends. In DNA form, the CDR3 reads TGTGCCAGTAGTATAGGCAGGTCCTACGAGCAGTACTTC. Residues: CASSIGRSYEQYF.

This sequence joins TRBV6-6 and TRBJ1-3; tentatively, D is TRBD1 (6 bases). CDR1 and CDR2 from the germline V gene are MNHNY and SVGAGI (reference sequence). The length of the CDR3 is 15 residues. V lost 6 bases and J lost 0, with 12 bases in between. CDR3 sequence (DNA): TGTGCCAGCAGGAACCGGGACAACTCTGGAAACACCATATATTTT. It translates to CASRNRDNSGNTIYF.

The chain joins TRBV6-5 to TRBJ1-1, with TRBD1 matching over 8 bases. Losses at the gene ends were 4 bases for V and 5 bases for J; bases not matched to a gene: 3. CDR1 is MNHEY, CDR2 SVGAGI, per germline. The CDR3 covers 13 residues. CDR3 sequence (DNA): TGTGCCAGCAGTTCAGGGGGCAGAACTGAAGCTTTCTTT. Protein sequence: CASSSGGRTEAFF.

The CDR3 DNA follows: TGTGCCAGCAGCCCCCGCAGTTACAATGAGCAGTTCTTC. Amino acids: CASSPRSYNEQFF. The chain links TRBV5-6 to TRBJ2-1; D is uncertain. Germline assignment: CDR1 SGHDT and CDR2 YYEEEE. The CDR3 loop spans 13 amino acids. Trimming cost V 4 bases and J 4 bases, with 9 bases left between them.

The J gene is TRBJ2-2, the V gene TRBV7-2, with TRBD1 as a possible D gene (7 bases). Per germline, CDR1 SGHTA and CDR2 FQGNSA. Trimming left V 1 base short and J 5 bases short, with 11 bases between. This CDR3 is 15 amino acids long. The CDR3 DNA reads TGTGCCAGCAGCTTAGGGAGGGGGCTGACCGGGGAGCTGTTTTTT. This gives the protein CASSLGRGLTGELFF.

This sequence joins TRBV27 and TRBJ1-1, with D hard to call. Trimming shortened V by 10 bases and J by 1 base, and 16 bases separated the two germline ends. This CDR3 has 14 residues. CDR1 is MNHEY, CDR2 SMNVEV, per germline (reference sequence). CDR3: CATAGFGGNTEAFF. The CDR3 nucleotides read TGTGCCACCGCGGGATTCGGTGGGAACACTGAAGCTTTCTTT.

The J gene is TRBJ1-1, the V gene TRBV7-9; D uncertain. V lost 5 bases and J lost 7, with 23 bases in between. The germline V gene encodes CDR1 SEHNR and CDR2 FQNEAQ (reference sequence). This CDR3 comprises 16 residues. CDR3 bases: TGTGCCAGCAGCCTCGTACTCGGGGTTTCCGTCCTTGAAGCTTTCTTT. This sequence encodes CASSLVLGVSVLEAFF.

This chain joins TRBV5-5 and TRBJ2-1; 8 bases are a match to TRBD2. V shed 0 bases, J shed 4 bases, and the junction held 6 bases outside the gene matches. The germline CDR1 and CDR2 sequences are SGHKS and YYEKEE (reference sequence). The CDR3 extends over 16 amino acids. CDR3 sequence (DNA): TGTGCCAGCAGCTTGGGAAGCGGGGGAGGGTACAATGAGCAGTTCTTC. Residues: CASSLGSGGGYNEQFF.

This chain connects TRBV2 to TRBJ1-1; TRBD1 aligns across 7 bases. This CDR3 contains 13 residues. The germline CDR1 and CDR2 sequences are SNHLY and FYNNEI. V lost 9 bases to trimming and J lost 4 bases; unmatched junction nucleotides: 8. As DNA, the CDR3 is TGTGCCAGTTTCAGGGGGGTCTCCACTGAAGCTTTCTTT. Translating it yields CASFRGVSTEAFF.

V usage is TRBV28 and J usage is TRBJ1-1, with 12 bases matching TRBD1. CDR1 MDHEN and CDR2 SYDVKM come from the germline V gene. Trimming at V came to 6 bases and at J to 4 bases, leaving 3 bases not matched to a gene. The CDR3 is 14 residues long. As DNA, the CDR3 is TGTGCCAGCAGAGGGACAGGGGGCGGCACTGAAGCTTTCTTT. Protein sequence: CASRGTGGGTEAFF.

CDR3 nucleotides: TGTGCCAGTAGTATAGATGAAGAGTCCTACGAGCAGTACTTC. It is translated as CASSIDEESYEQYF. V is TRBV19 and J is TRBJ2-7; D remains unclear. The germline V gene encodes CDR1 LNHDA and CDR2 SQIVND (reference sequence). CDR3 length equals 14 residues. The V and J ends lost 0 bases and 1 base respectively, with 7 bases between them. The full variable domain, completed using reference TRBV19 and TRBJ2-7, is DGGITQSPKYLFRKEGQNVTLSCEQNLNHDAMYWYRQDPGQGLRLIYYSQIVNDFQKGDIAEGYSVSREKKESFPLTVTSAQKNPTAFYLCASSIDEESYEQYFGPGTRLTVT.

The CDR3 sequence: CASSSGQGAPEAFF. As DNA, the CDR3 is TGTGCCAGCAGTTCCGGACAGGGGGCCCCTGAAGCTTTCTTT. The chain carries TRBV27 and TRBJ1-1; 11 positions match TRBD1. V dropped 4 bases and J dropped 6; count of bases not matched to a gene: 4. The CDR3 length is 14 residues. The germline gives CDR1 MNHEY, CDR2 SMNVEV (reference sequence).

This clone was observed a few times. This sequence joins TRBV7-9 and TRBJ1-4; possibly TRBD1 for D (5 bases). Trimming shortened V by 2 bases and J by 5 bases, and 9 bases separated the two germline ends. The CDR3 length is 14 residues. Germline V gives CDR1 SEHNR, CDR2 FQNEAQ (reference sequence). CDR3 nucleotides: TGTGCCAGCAGCTTACTGAAGGGGAATGAAAAACTGTTTTTT. Amino acid sequence: CASSLLKGNEKLFF.

The chain joins TRBV30 to TRBJ1-6; 8 nucleotides match TRBD1. The CDR3 consists of 14 residues. The V and J ends lost 0 bases and 9 bases, in that order; junction bases with no gene match: 4. In germline, CDR1 is GTSNPN, CDR2 SVGIG (reference sequence). This chain's CDR3 is CAWSVGQGGSPLHF. DNA of the CDR3: TGTGCCTGGAGTGTAGGACAGGGAGGTTCACCCCTCCACTTT.

The genes are TRBV5-1 and TRBJ1-4; 7 bases are shared with TRBD1. V trimming: 3 bases; J trimming: 8 bases; junction bases outside the gene matches: 7. The CDR3 totals 14 residues. Per the germline V gene, CDR1 is SGHRS and CDR2 is YFSETQ. In DNA form, the CDR3 reads TGCGCCAGCAGCTCGGACAGGAAGGGGGAAAAACTGTTTTTT. This translates into CASSSDRKGEKLFF.

The gene calls are TRBV5-1 and TRBJ2-7, with 9 bases matching TRBD1. V shed 5 bases and J 2 bases; nucleotides not matched to a gene: 5. The CDR3 spans 14 residues. Germline V CDR1 and CDR2: SGHRS, YFSETQ. The DNA of the CDR3 is TGCGCCAGCAGTTCGGACAGGGGAGCCTACGAGCAGTACTTC. Its translation: CASSSDRGAYEQYF.

This clone occurred once. This chain uses TRBV9 with TRBJ2-2; unclear D gene. V lost 0 bases and J lost 2, with 5 bases in between. The CDR3 consists of 14 residues. Per germline, CDR1 SGDLS and CDR2 YYNGEE. The CDR3 here is CASSVALNTGELFF. The DNA for the CDR3 is TGTGCCAGCAGCGTAGCACTAAACACCGGGGAGCTGTTTTTT. The full variable domain, its missing parts supplied by reference TRBV9 and TRBJ2-2, is DSGVTQTPKHLITATGQRVTLRCSPRSGDLSVYWYQQSLDQGLQFLIQYYNGEERAKGNILERFSAQQFPDLHSELNLSSLELGDSALYFCASSVALNTGELFFGEGSRLTVL.

Concerning this clone itself: Mismatch with germline at one junction end may stem from a read error. The chain carries TRBV19 and TRBJ2-1; D gene uncertain. The germline V gene has CDR1 LNHDA and CDR2 SQIVND (reference sequence). The length of the CDR3 is 11 residues. This CDR3 is CASSIGRNGVF. The CDR3 DNA reads TGTGCCAGTAGTATAGGGCGAAATGGAGTCTTC. Drawing the rest from reference TRBV19 and TRBJ2-1, the complete variable domain is DGGITQSPKYLFRKEGQNVTLSCEQNLNHDAMYWYRQDPGQGLRLIYYSQIVNDFQKGDIAEGYSVSREKKESFPLTVTSAQKNPTAFYLCASSIGRNGVFGPGTRLTVL.

This chain joins TRBV5-4 and TRBJ2-1, with 10 nucleotides matching TRBD2. The CDR3 totals 18 residues. Germline CDR1 and CDR2: SGHNT and YYREEE (reference sequence). The ends lost 4 bases at V and 3 bases at J; junction bases unmatched: 13. Here the CDR3 reads CASSPIERGGPSYNEQFF. Written as DNA, the CDR3 is TGTGCCAGCAGCCCCATCGAGCGGGGGGGCCCCAGCTACAATGAGCAGTTCTTC.

The genes are TRBV7-6 and TRBJ1-1, with a tentative D call TRBD1 (6 bases). CDR1 SGHVS and CDR2 FNYEAQ come from the germline V gene. The CDR3 totals 16 residues. Trimming stripped 1 base from V and 0 bases from J, with 12 bases between. Written as DNA, the CDR3 is TGTGCCAGCAGCTTAGGGGTGGACAGAATGAACACTGAAGCTTTCTTT. Translating gives CASSLGVDRMNTEAFF.

The rearrangement links TRBV9 to TRBJ1-1, with D hard to call. The CDR3 spans 12 residues. Trimming stripped 0 bases from V and 8 bases from J, with 8 bases between. Per the germline V gene, CDR1 is SGDLS and CDR2 is YYNGEE. The CDR3 nucleotides are TGTGCCAGCAGCGTAGCTACGGGGGAAGCTTTCTTT. Protein product: CASSVATGEAFF.

The V gene is TRBV19, the J gene TRBJ2-2, with D possibly being TRBD2 (5 bases). Germline V gives CDR1 LNHDA, CDR2 SQIVND (reference sequence). This CDR3 is 14 amino acids long. The germline V and J ends were trimmed by 1 base and 4 bases, with 7 bases remaining between them. The CDR3 is CASSIVEGTGELFF. The CDR3 bases are TGTGCCAGTAGTATAGTCGAGGGCACCGGGGAGCTGTTTTTT.

This chain joins TRBV9 and TRBJ2-7; a weak D match, TRBD1 (6 bases). The CDR3 contains 14 residues. Germline-derived CDR1 and CDR2 are SGDLS and YYNGEE. The V end was cut by 4 bases, the J end by 2 bases, with 13 bases between. CDR3 region: CASSPRTEPYEQYF. CDR3 nucleotides: TGTGCCAGCAGCCCACGGACAGAACCCTACGAGCAGTACTTC.